The rows below give T cell receptor beta chains drawn from one sample of a study of shared clonotypes between healthy human individuals. The assay was immunoSEQ multiplex PCR, and TCRdb's table has in-frame clones only and misses some. The sample shows 1.6 million or so clones, roughly 96% of them seen only once. The sample taken for sequencing was naive CD4+ T cells sorted from blood. These receptors all stem from a man aged 25 to 40 in good health. Both conserved end residues are part of each CDR3. Each record gives: J gene, D gene, V gene, clone size, CDR3 DNA, CDR3 protein. A D gene is named only where the DNA matches it firmly. Expanded clones are given a class, and other clones once, few, many or no size at all.

j_gene: TRBJ2-2
d_gene: TRBD2
v_gene: TRBV5-1
abundance: NA
CDR3nt: TGCGCCAGCAGCTTGGCTAGCGGGTCCGCGGGGGAGCTGTTTTTT
CDR3aa: CASSLASGSAGELFF

j_gene: TRBJ2-2
d_gene: TRBD1
v_gene: TRBV9
abundance: NA
CDR3nt: TGTGCCAGCAGCGAGGGGAGACAGGGTGGTAACACCGGGGAGCTGTTTTTT
CDR3aa: CASSEGRQGGNTGELFF

j_gene: TRBJ2-1
d_gene: TRBD1
v_gene: TRBV15
abundance: NA
CDR3nt: TGTGCCACCAGCACCCACAGGGGGTGGTACAATGAGCAGTTCTTC
CDR3aa: CATSTHRGWYNEQFF

j_gene: TRBJ1-2
d_gene: NA
v_gene: TRBV2
abundance: once
CDR3nt: TGTGCCAGCAGTGAAGCCGACCTTTATGGCTACACCTTC
CDR3aa: CASSEADLYGYTF

j_gene: TRBJ1-2
d_gene: NA
v_gene: TRBV5-6
abundance: NA
CDR3nt: TGTGCCAGCAGCTTGGGGTCATCGCTGAATAACTATGGCTACACCTTC
CDR3aa: CASSLGSSLNNYGYTF

j_gene: TRBJ2-7
d_gene: NA
v_gene: TRBV4-3
abundance: NA
CDR3nt: TGCGCCAGCAGCCAAGGCCCTCTTTACGAGCAGTACTTC
CDR3aa: CASSQGPLYEQYF

j_gene: TRBJ2-5
d_gene: NA
v_gene: TRBV29-1
abundance: NA
CDR3nt: TGCAGCGTCAATGAGGTAGTCCAAGAGACCCAGTACTTC
CDR3aa: CSVNEVVQETQYF

j_gene: TRBJ2-1
d_gene: NA
v_gene: TRBV6-5
abundance: NA
CDR3nt: TGTGCCAGTTTCCCCGACAGGAACTACAATGAGCAGTTCTTC
CDR3aa: CASFPDRNYNEQFF

j_gene: TRBJ1-2
d_gene: NA
v_gene: TRBV25-1
abundance: NA
CDR3nt: TGTGCCAGCAGACAGGATCTCTATGGCTACACCTTC
CDR3aa: CASRQDLYGYTF

j_gene: TRBJ1-3
d_gene: NA
v_gene: TRBV7-9
abundance: NA
CDR3nt: TGTGCCAGCAGCGTACCGGGGACATCTGGAAACACCATATATTTT
CDR3aa: CASSVPGTSGNTIYF

j_gene: TRBJ1-1
d_gene: NA
v_gene: TRBV7-2
abundance: NA
CDR3nt: TGTGCCAGCAGCTCATCTCCGGGAAAGACGACTGAAGCTTTCTTT
CDR3aa: CASSSSPGKTTEAFF

j_gene: TRBJ1-4
d_gene: NA
v_gene: TRBV28
abundance: NA
CDR3nt: TGTGCCAGCAGTTTTATTGTAACTAATGAAAAACTGTTTTTT
CDR3aa: CASSFIVTNEKLFF

j_gene: TRBJ2-7
d_gene: NA
v_gene: TRBV9
abundance: NA
CDR3nt: TGTGCCAGCAGCGTGTCGCGGGACGGCGAGCAGTACTTC
CDR3aa: CASSVSRDGEQYF

j_gene: TRBJ2-3
d_gene: TRBD2
v_gene: TRBV6-5
abundance: NA
CDR3nt: TGTGCCAGCGGGCGGGAGGATCGGGGAGATACGCAGTATTTT
CDR3aa: CASGREDRGDTQYF

j_gene: TRBJ2-2
d_gene: TRBD2
v_gene: TRBV5-1
abundance: NA
CDR3nt: TGCGCCAGCAGCTTCGGAGCGGGAGGAGGGGAGCTGTTTTTT
CDR3aa: CASSFGAGGGELFF

j_gene: TRBJ2-2
d_gene: TRBD2
v_gene: TRBV19
abundance: NA
CDR3nt: TGTGCCAGTAGTATTCGGGGGGTAGTAGGGAACACCGGGGAGCTGTTTTTT
CDR3aa: CASSIRGVVGNTGELFF

j_gene: TRBJ2-2
d_gene: TRBD1
v_gene: TRBV28
abundance: NA
CDR3nt: TGTGCCAGCAGACTCGGGACAGCTCCGAACACCGGGGAGCTGTTTTTT
CDR3aa: CASRLGTAPNTGELFF

j_gene: TRBJ2-5
d_gene: NA
v_gene: TRBV29-1
abundance: NA
CDR3nt: TGCAGCGTTGATTTCGGACCACGGGAAGATACGGAGACCCAGTACTTC
CDR3aa: CSVDFGPREDTETQYF

j_gene: TRBJ1-1
d_gene: TRBD1
v_gene: TRBV5-4
abundance: NA
CDR3nt: TGTGCCAGCAGCTGGACAGGGTTTGACACTGAAGCTTTCTTT
CDR3aa: CASSWTGFDTEAFF

j_gene: TRBJ2-3
d_gene: TRBD2
v_gene: TRBV27
abundance: NA
CDR3nt: TGTGCCAGCAGGGGACTAGCGGGAACTACAGATACGCAGTATTTT
CDR3aa: CASRGLAGTTDTQYF

j_gene: TRBJ2-7
d_gene: NA
v_gene: TRBV18
abundance: NA
CDR3nt: TGTGCCAGCTCCCCCATGGAGGGCCACGAGCAGTACTTC
CDR3aa: CASSPMEGHEQYF

j_gene: TRBJ2-7
d_gene: NA
v_gene: TRBV9
abundance: NA
CDR3nt: TGTGCCAGCAGCGTAACCCCCGGTTACGAGCAGTACTTC
CDR3aa: CASSVTPGYEQYF

j_gene: TRBJ2-7
d_gene: NA
v_gene: TRBV4-3
abundance: NA
CDR3nt: TGCGCCAGCAGCCAAACCCCTGGGCGGAACGAGCAGTACTTC
CDR3aa: CASSQTPGRNEQYF

j_gene: TRBJ2-5
d_gene: TRBD1
v_gene: TRBV5-8
abundance: NA
CDR3nt: TGTGCCAGCAGCAAGACAGGGAGCCAAGAGACCCAGTACTTC
CDR3aa: CASSKTGSQETQYF

j_gene: TRBJ2-4
d_gene: TRBD2
v_gene: TRBV6-6
abundance: NA
CDR3nt: TGTGCCAGCAGTTACTCGAGGGCCGCGGGAGGAATCATTCAGTACTTC
CDR3aa: CASSYSRAAGGIIQYF

j_gene: TRBJ2-7
d_gene: NA
v_gene: TRBV2
abundance: NA
CDR3nt: TGTGCCAGCAGTATTACAGGACAGATCTACGAGCAGTACTTC
CDR3aa: CASSITGQIYEQYF

j_gene: TRBJ1-4
d_gene: NA
v_gene: TRBV18
abundance: NA
CDR3nt: TGTGCCAGCTCCCCGAACTACCAAGGATCAACTAATGAAAAACTGTTTTTT
CDR3aa: CASSPNYQGSTNEKLFF

j_gene: TRBJ2-1
d_gene: TRBD2
v_gene: TRBV7-9
abundance: NA
CDR3nt: TGTGCCAGCAGCTACTTACTAGCGGGAGGGCCGGATGAGCAGTTCTTC
CDR3aa: CASSYLLAGGPDEQFF

j_gene: TRBJ1-4
d_gene: TRBD1
v_gene: TRBV13
abundance: NA
CDR3nt: TGTGCCAGCAGCATACAGGGGTTTGGAGGAAAACTGTTTTTT
CDR3aa: CASSIQGFGGKLFF

j_gene: TRBJ1-4
d_gene: NA
v_gene: TRBV15
abundance: once
CDR3nt: TGTGCCACCAGCAGATTCAGGGGAATAGAACTGTTTTTT
CDR3aa: CATSRFRGIELFF

j_gene: TRBJ2-7
d_gene: NA
v_gene: TRBV14
abundance: NA
CDR3nt: TGTGCCAGCAGCCAACTTCCCTCCCCGAAAAGTCCAGACGAGCAGTACTTC
CDR3aa: CASSQLPSPKSPDEQYF

j_gene: TRBJ1-1
d_gene: NA
v_gene: TRBV6-1
abundance: NA
CDR3nt: TGTGCCAGCAGGACCGCGGGGAGCCCTGAAGCTTTCTTT
CDR3aa: CASRTAGSPEAFF

j_gene: TRBJ2-1
d_gene: NA
v_gene: TRBV5-1
abundance: NA
CDR3nt: TGCGCCAGCAGCTACCGGGACTGGAGCTCCTACAATGAGCAGTTCTTC
CDR3aa: CASSYRDWSSYNEQFF

j_gene: TRBJ2-7
d_gene: TRBD2
v_gene: TRBV9
abundance: NA
CDR3nt: TGTGCCAGCAGCCCAAGACAAGCGGGGAACTACGAGCAGTACTTC
CDR3aa: CASSPRQAGNYEQYF

j_gene: TRBJ2-3
d_gene: NA
v_gene: TRBV9
abundance: NA
CDR3nt: TGTGCCAGCAGCCCCCACTGGGATACGCAGTATTTT
CDR3aa: CASSPHWDTQYF

j_gene: TRBJ2-3
d_gene: NA
v_gene: TRBV29-1
abundance: once
CDR3nt: TGCAGCGTCCGGCAGGAAAGGGGCACAGATACGCAGTATTTT
CDR3aa: CSVRQERGTDTQYF

j_gene: TRBJ1-2
d_gene: TRBD1
v_gene: TRBV4-3
abundance: NA
CDR3nt: TGCGCCAGCAGCCAAGCCGTTAACGGGGACAGGGGTGGCTACACCTTC
CDR3aa: CASSQAVNGDRGGYTF

j_gene: TRBJ1-1
d_gene: TRBD1
v_gene: TRBV5-1
abundance: NA
CDR3nt: TGCGCCAGCAGCTCGACAGGGCGAAACACTGAAGCTTTCTTT
CDR3aa: CASSSTGRNTEAFF

j_gene: TRBJ2-3
d_gene: TRBD2
v_gene: TRBV18
abundance: NA
CDR3nt: TGTGCCAGCTCACCACGTAAGCTAGCGGGAGTCACAGATACGCAGTATTTT
CDR3aa: CASSPRKLAGVTDTQYF

j_gene: TRBJ2-7
d_gene: NA
v_gene: TRBV6-1
abundance: NA
CDR3nt: TGTGCCAGCAGTGAATTCGACATCGGGGAGCAGTACTTC
CDR3aa: CASSEFDIGEQYF

j_gene: TRBJ2-7
d_gene: NA
v_gene: TRBV7-8
abundance: NA
CDR3nt: TGTGCCAGCAGTTCCGACAGAAACTACGAGCAGTACTTC
CDR3aa: CASSSDRNYEQYF

j_gene: TRBJ2-7
d_gene: NA
v_gene: TRBV4-1
abundance: once
CDR3nt: TGCGCCAGCAGCCCTGTTACGGATCCGGGCGAGCAGTACTTC
CDR3aa: CASSPVTDPGEQYF

j_gene: TRBJ2-7
d_gene: TRBD1
v_gene: TRBV5-1
abundance: NA
CDR3nt: TGCGCCAGCAGTGACAGGGGATCCTACGAGCAGTACTTC
CDR3aa: CASSDRGSYEQYF

j_gene: TRBJ2-7
d_gene: TRBD1
v_gene: TRBV7-9
abundance: NA
CDR3nt: TGTGCCAGCAGCTCTCGGGACAGGGGGCCCTACGAGCAGTACTTC
CDR3aa: CASSSRDRGPYEQYF

j_gene: TRBJ2-5
d_gene: NA
v_gene: TRBV29-1
abundance: NA
CDR3nt: TGCAGCGTTGCTGAGGGAGGGGGGACCCAGTACTTC
CDR3aa: CSVAEGGGTQYF

j_gene: TRBJ1-3
d_gene: TRBD1
v_gene: TRBV7-2
abundance: NA
CDR3nt: TGTGCCAGCAGCTTAGGATGGTATCGGGACAGGGAGAGGAGAAACACCATATATTTT
CDR3aa: CASSLGWYRDRERRNTIYF

j_gene: TRBJ2-7
d_gene: NA
v_gene: TRBV28
abundance: once
CDR3nt: TGTGCCAGCAGTGGGACGGGCAACGAGCAGTACTTC
CDR3aa: CASSGTGNEQYF

j_gene: TRBJ1-2
d_gene: NA
v_gene: TRBV7-8
abundance: NA
CDR3nt: TGTGCCAGCAGCCCCACAGGCTATGGCTACACCTTC
CDR3aa: CASSPTGYGYTF

j_gene: TRBJ2-5
d_gene: NA
v_gene: TRBV5-5
abundance: NA
CDR3nt: TGTGCCAGCAGCTTGGAAGAAATCCGTATCCAAGAGACCCAGTACTTC
CDR3aa: CASSLEEIRIQETQYF

j_gene: TRBJ1-1
d_gene: TRBD1
v_gene: TRBV5-1
abundance: NA
CDR3nt: TGCGCCAGCAGCGAATGGGGACAGGCGAACACTGAAGCTTTCTTT
CDR3aa: CASSEWGQANTEAFF

j_gene: TRBJ2-5
d_gene: NA
v_gene: TRBV7-3
abundance: NA
CDR3nt: TGTGCCAGCAGCTCAACAGGCCTTCAAGAGACCCAGTACTTC
CDR3aa: CASSSTGLQETQYF

j_gene: TRBJ2-3
d_gene: NA
v_gene: TRBV5-6
abundance: NA
CDR3nt: TGTGCCAGCAGCTCAAGCACAGATACGCAGTATTTT
CDR3aa: CASSSSTDTQYF

j_gene: TRBJ2-7
d_gene: NA
v_gene: TRBV6-1
abundance: NA
CDR3nt: TGTGCCAGCAGAGCCGGGCCTACCTACGAGCAGTACTTC
CDR3aa: CASRAGPTYEQYF